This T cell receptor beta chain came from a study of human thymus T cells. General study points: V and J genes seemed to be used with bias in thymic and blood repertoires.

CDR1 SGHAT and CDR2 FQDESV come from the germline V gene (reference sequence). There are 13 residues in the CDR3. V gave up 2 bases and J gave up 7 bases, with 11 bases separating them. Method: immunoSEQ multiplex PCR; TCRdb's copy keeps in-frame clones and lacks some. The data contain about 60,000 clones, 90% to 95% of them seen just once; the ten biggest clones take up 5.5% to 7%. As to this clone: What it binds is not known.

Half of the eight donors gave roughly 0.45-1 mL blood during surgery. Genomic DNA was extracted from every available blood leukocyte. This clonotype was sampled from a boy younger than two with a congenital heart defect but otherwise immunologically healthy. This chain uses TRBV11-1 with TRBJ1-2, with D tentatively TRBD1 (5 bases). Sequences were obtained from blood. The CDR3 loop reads CASSLWQQGGYTF. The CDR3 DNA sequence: TGTGCCAGCAGCTTATGGCAGCAGGGTGGCTACACCTTC.